The source of this T cell receptor (beta chain) is a study of blood T cell repertoires in COVID-19. Across the study: The United States, Italy and Spain supplied acute and convalescent COVID-19 samples. PBMCs, B-cell-depleted T cells, or T cells were the source of the cDNA or gDNA that made up the material.

As processed by the authors: The authors estimated nucleated cell counts from reference gene primer amplification. The protocol was immunoSEQ multiplex PCR, while the TCRdb copy is restricted to in-frame clones and leaves out a portion. V, J and clone size derive from that table, while D and trimming were established from the DNA sequence. The sample carries more than 150,000 clones, around 85% recorded once. Germline V lookup: CDR1 MNHEY, CDR2 SVGAGI. V dropped 6 bases and J dropped 6; count of bases not matched to a gene: 11. There are 15 residues in the CDR3. Only one count was recorded for this clone.

The sequence was obtained from a man in his sixties or seventies with active or convalescent COVID-19. The sequenced sample consisted of peripheral blood. This sequence joins TRBV6-5 and TRBJ2-1; 7 nucleotides agree with TRBD2. The CDR3 nucleotides are TGTGCCAGCAGCCATAGGGAGGGTCGGCTCAATGAGCAGTTCTTC. It yields the protein CASSHREGRLNEQFF.